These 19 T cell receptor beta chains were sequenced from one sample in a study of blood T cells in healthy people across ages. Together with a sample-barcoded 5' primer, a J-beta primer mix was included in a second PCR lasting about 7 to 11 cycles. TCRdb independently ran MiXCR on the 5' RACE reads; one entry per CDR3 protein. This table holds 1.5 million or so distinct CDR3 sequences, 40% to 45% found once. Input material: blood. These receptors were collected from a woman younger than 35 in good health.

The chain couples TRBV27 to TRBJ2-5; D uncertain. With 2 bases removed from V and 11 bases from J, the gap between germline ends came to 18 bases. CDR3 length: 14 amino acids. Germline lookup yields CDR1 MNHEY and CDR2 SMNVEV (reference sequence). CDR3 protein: CASSLRARLNEQYF. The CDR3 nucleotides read TGTGCCAGCAGTTTAAGGGCTCGGCTCAATGAGCAGTACTTC.

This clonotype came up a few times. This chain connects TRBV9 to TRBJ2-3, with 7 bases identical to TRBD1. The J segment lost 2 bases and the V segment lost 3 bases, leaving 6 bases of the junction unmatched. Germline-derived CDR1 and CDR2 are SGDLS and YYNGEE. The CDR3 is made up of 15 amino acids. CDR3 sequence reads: CASSDTGDPTDTQYF. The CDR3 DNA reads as TGTGCCAGCAGCGACACAGGGGACCCCACAGATACGCAGTATTTT.

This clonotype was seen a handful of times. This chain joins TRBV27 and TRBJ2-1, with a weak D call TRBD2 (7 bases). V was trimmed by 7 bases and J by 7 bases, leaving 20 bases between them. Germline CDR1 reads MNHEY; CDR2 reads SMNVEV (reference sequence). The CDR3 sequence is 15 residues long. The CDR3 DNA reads TGTGCCAGCACCATCCTCCCAGGGGAGGGAAATGAGCAGTTCTTC. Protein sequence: CASTILPGEGNEQFF.

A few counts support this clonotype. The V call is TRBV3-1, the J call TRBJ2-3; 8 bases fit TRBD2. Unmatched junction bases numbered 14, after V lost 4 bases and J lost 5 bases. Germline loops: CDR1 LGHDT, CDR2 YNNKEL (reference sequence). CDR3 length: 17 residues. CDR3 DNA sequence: TGTGCCAGCAGCCTTCCCCCCAGCGGGGGTACGGAAGATACGCAGTATTTT. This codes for CASSLPPSGGTEDTQYF.

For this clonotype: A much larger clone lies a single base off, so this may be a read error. In DNA, the CDR3 is TGTGCCAGCAGTGAACAGGATAGCAATCAGCCCCAGCATTTT. Protein product: CASSEQDSNQPQHF. V and J are TRBV6-1 and TRBJ1-5; unclear D gene. The V end lost 2 bases, the J end lost 0 bases, and 5 bases lay between the germline ends. The CDR3 is 14 residues long. CDR1 and CDR2 (germline): MNHNS, SASEGT.

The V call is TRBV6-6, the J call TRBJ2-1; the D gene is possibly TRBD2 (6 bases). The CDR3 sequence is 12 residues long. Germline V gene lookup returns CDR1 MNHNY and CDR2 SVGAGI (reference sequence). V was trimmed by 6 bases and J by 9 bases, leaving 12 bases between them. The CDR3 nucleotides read TGTGCCAGCAGCCCTTTGCGGGGTGAGCAGTTCTTC. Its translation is CASSPLRGEQFF.

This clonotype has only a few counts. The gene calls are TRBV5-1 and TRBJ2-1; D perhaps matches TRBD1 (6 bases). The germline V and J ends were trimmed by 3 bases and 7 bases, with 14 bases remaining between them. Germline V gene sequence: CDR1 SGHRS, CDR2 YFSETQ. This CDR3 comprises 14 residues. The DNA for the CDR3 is TGCGCCAGCAGCTGGACCATTCAGGGGAATGAGCAGTTCTTC. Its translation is CASSWTIQGNEQFF.

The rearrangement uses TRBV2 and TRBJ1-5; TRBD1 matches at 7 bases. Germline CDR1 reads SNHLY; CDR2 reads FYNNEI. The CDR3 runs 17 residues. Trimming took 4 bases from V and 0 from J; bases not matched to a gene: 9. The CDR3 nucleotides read TGTGCCAGCAGTGGGGTCCCGGGACAGTATAGCAATCAGCCCCAGCATTTT. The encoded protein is CASSGVPGQYSNQPQHF.

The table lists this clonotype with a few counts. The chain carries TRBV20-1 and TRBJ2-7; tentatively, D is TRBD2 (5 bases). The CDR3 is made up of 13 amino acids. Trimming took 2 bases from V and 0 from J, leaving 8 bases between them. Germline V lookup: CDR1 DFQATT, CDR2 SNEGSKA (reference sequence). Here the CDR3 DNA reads TGCAGTGCTAGAACGGGATACTCCTACGAGCAGTACTTC. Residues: CSARTGYSYEQYF.

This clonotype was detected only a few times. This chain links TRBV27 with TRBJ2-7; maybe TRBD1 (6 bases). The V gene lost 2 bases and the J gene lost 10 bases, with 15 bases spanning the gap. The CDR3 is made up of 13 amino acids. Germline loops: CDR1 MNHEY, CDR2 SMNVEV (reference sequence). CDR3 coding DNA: TGTGCCAGCAGTTTAGATGACAGGTACGGTCAGTACTTC. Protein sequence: CASSLDDRYGQYF.

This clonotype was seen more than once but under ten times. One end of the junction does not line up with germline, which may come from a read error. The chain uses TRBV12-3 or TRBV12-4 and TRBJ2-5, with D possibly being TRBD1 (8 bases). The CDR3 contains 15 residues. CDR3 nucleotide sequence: TGTGCTAGCAGTTTAAGGGTACAGGGGGGGTGGGTGCAGTACTTC. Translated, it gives CASSLRVQGGWVQYF.

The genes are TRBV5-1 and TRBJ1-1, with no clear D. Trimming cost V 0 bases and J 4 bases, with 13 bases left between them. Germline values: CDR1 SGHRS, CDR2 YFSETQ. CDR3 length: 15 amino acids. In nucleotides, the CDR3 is TGCGCCAGCAGCTTGGAACCCACCCTGACCACTGAAGCTTTCTTT. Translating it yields CASSLEPTLTTEAFF.

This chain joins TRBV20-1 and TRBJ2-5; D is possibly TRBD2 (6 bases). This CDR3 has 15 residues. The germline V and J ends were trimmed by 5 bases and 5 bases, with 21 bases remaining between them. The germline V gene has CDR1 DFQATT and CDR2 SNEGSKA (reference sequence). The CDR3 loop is CSAPVLEGLFETQYF. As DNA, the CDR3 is TGCAGTGCTCCAGTTTTGGAGGGCCTTTTTGAGACCCAGTACTTC.

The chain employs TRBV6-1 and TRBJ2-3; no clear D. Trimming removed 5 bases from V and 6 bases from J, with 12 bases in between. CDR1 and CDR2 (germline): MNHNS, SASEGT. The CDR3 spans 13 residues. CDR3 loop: CASSTGPADTQYF. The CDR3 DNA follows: TGTGCCAGCAGTACCGGACCGGCGGATACGCAGTATTTT.

The CDR3 sequence: CASSYGLAGLDEQFF. CDR3 nucleotides: TGTGCCAGCAGTTACGGACTAGCGGGACTGGATGAGCAGTTCTTC. This chain joins TRBV6-5 and TRBJ2-1; 12 positions match TRBD2. The CDR3 is 15 residues long. Unmatched junction bases numbered 4, after V lost 2 bases and J lost 8 bases. CDR1 MNHEY and CDR2 SVGAGI come from the germline V gene.

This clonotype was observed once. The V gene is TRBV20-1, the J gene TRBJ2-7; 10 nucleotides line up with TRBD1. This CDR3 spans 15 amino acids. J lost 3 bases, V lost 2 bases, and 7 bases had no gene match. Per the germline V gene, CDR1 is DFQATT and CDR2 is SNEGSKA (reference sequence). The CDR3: CSARNPRDRGYEQYF. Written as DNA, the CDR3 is TGCAGTGCTAGAAACCCCCGGGACAGGGGCTACGAGCAGTACTTC.

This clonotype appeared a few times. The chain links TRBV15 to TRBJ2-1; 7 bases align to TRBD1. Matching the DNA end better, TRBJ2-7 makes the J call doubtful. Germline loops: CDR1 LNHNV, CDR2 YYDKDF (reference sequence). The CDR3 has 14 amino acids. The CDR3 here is CATSATGPYNEQYF. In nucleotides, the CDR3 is TGTGCCACCAGCGCGACAGGGCCGTACAATGAGCAGTACTTC.

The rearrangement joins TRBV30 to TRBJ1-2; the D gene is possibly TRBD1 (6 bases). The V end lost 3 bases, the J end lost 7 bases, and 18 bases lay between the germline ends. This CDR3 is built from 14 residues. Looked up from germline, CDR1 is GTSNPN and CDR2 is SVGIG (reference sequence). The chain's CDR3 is CAWRTLRGQVGYTF. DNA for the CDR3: TGTGCCTGGAGGACCCTACGGGGGCAAGTTGGCTACACCTTC.

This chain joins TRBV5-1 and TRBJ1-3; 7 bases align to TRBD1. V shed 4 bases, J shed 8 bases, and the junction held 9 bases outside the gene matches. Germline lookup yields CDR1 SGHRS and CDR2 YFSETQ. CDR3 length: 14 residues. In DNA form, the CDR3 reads TGCGCCAGCAGCAGCGGACAGGAGGCGGACACCATATATTTT. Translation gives CASSSGQEADTIYF. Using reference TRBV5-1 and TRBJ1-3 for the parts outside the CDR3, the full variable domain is KAGVTQTPRYLIKTRGQQVTLSCSPISGHRSVSWYQQTPGQGLQFLFEYFSETQRNKGNFPGRFSGRQFSNSRSEMNVSTLELGDSALYLCASSSGQEADTIYFGEGSWLTVV.